These 2 T cell receptor beta chains originate from one sample sequenced in a study of T cell repertoires in ileal Crohn's disease. Time point here: inflamed ileum from the surgical specimen. The table came from immunoSEQ multiplex PCR; TCRdb's copy has only in-frame clones and leaves some out. The table lists over 15,000 clones, 92% of them singletons, with less than 8.5% in the top ten. Sequenced material: ileal tissue. These TCRs come from an adult with Crohn's disease.

The V gene is TRBV2, the J gene TRBJ2-2; TRBD2 matches 10 bases. This CDR3 spans 14 amino acids. CDR1 is SNHLY and CDR2 is FYNNEI in the germline V gene. The trim removed 10 bases at V and 2 bases at J, leaving 4 bases unmatched. The CDR3 nucleotides are TGTGCCACGGGGACTAGCGCAAACACCGGGGAGCTGTTTTTT. Its protein is CATGTSANTGELFF.

The chain uses TRBV18 and TRBJ1-3; 7 nucleotides agree with TRBD1. The CDR3 contains 16 residues. Germline V gives CDR1 KGHSH, CDR2 LQKENI. The V segment lost 5 bases and the J segment 2 bases; nucleotides outside the gene matches: 9. The chain's CDR3 is CASSAGTATTGNTIYF. DNA of the CDR3: TGTGCCAGCTCAGCAGGGACAGCTACAACTGGAAACACCATATATTTT.